Following are 18 T cell receptor beta chains from one sample sequenced in a study of T cells in women clearing cervical HPV infection (dated 2018 in TCRdb). Receptor amplification or capture employed the immunoSEQ multiplex PCR assay. Imported from immuneACCESS, the table was reduced by TCRdb to in-frame sequences with V and J called. These copies leave out some clones; in studies compared against another copy, an unresolved V gene accounts for under half, and the cause of the remainder is not known. The sample has about 35,000 clones on record. 1.5% to 2% of the sample rests with the top ten. The sequenced sample was blood buffy coat. Receptors originate from a woman between 18 and 70 years old with a cervical HPV16 infection that either progressed to CIN3+ or cleared (not recorded which).

The CDR3 here is CASSLAGLATDTQYF. The sequenced CDR3 bases are TGCGCCAGCAGCTTGGCCGGACTAGCAACAGATACG. The chain carries TRBV5-1 and TRBJ2-3, with 8 bases lining up with TRBD2. The read is 3 residues too short to cover the CDR3 end, so that end is filled in from the germline J gene. Germline V gene sequence: CDR1 SGHRS, CDR2 YFSETQ. V dropped 0 bases and J dropped 3; count of bases not matched to a gene: 3. The CDR3 has 15 residues.

Of note for this clone: The observed sequence ends 3 residues before the CDR3 terminus, with the missing tail filled in from the germline J gene. V is TRBV2 and J is TRBJ2-7; TRBD1 is a possible D gene (6 bases). The germline gives CDR1 SNHLY, CDR2 FYNNEI. CDR3 length: 13 amino acids. V was trimmed by 2 bases and J by 3 bases, leaving 8 bases between them. The DNA read from the CDR3 is TGTGCCAGCAGTGAAACAGGGCTCTACGAG. Protein product: CASSETGLYE. The CDR3 in its entirety is CASSETGLYEQYF.

Comments on this clone: The CDR3 goes on 3 residues after the read ends, and that part is filled in from the germline J gene. The V and J genes are TRBV5-4 and TRBJ1-2; tentatively, D is TRBD1 (6 bases). The CDR3 consists of 16 residues. The V gene lost 1 base and the J gene lost 0 bases, with 13 bases spanning the gap. In germline, CDR1 is SGHNT, CDR2 YYREEE (reference sequence). The sequenced part of the CDR3 DNA is TGTGCCAGCAGCTTGAAAGGGGGGGAGACTAACTATGGC. This translates into CASSLKGGETNYG. The whole CDR3 region reads CASSLKGGETNYGYTF. Variable domain in full (rest from reference TRBV5-4 and TRBJ1-2): ETGVTQSPTHLIKTRGQQVTLRCSSQSGHNTVSWYQQALGQGPQFIFQYYREEENGRGNFPPRFSGLQFPNYSSELNVNALELDDSALYLCASSLKGGETNYGYTFGSGTRLTVV.

A note on this clone: The read ends 3 residues shy of where the CDR3 ends; the end is completed using the germline J gene. V usage is TRBV18 and J usage is TRBJ1-2, with 9 positions matching TRBD1. Germline CDR1 is KGHSH and CDR2 is LQKENI. The CDR3 covers 15 residues. V gave up 3 bases and J gave up 3 bases; unmatched junction bases: 5. The CDR3 protein is CASSPGTGGDYGYTF. The CDR3 bases that were read are TGTGCCAGCTCACCTGGCACAGGGGGCGACTATGGC.

Concerning this clone itself: The CDR3 end lies 3 residues beyond the end of the read and is filled in from the germline J gene. This rearrangement joins TRBV3-1 (or the pseudogene TRBV3-2) to TRBJ2-3; D is perhaps TRBD2 (6 bases). The ends were cut back, 3 bases at V and 2 bases at J, with 12 bases in the middle. Per the germline V gene, CDR1 is LGHDT and CDR2 is YNNKEL (reference sequence). The CDR3 sequence is 15 residues long. CDR3 region: CASSQAGSPTDTQYF. The sequenced CDR3 bases are TGTGCCAGCAGCCAGGCGGGAAGTCCCACAGATACG.

To note about this clone: The CDR3 end lies 3 residues beyond the end of the read and is filled in from the germline J gene. J is TRBJ1-4 and V is TRBV7-2; TRBD1 aligns across 7 bases. The V gene's germline CDR1 is SGHTA and CDR2 FQGNSA. This CDR3 region has 15 residues. Trimming cost V 2 bases and J 1 base; bases outside gene matches: 1. Incomplete CDR3 DNA: TGTGCCAGCAGCTTACACAGGGGAACTAATGAAAAA. This sequence encodes CASSLHRGTNEK. In full, the CDR3 reads CASSLHRGTNEKLFF.

With regard to this clone: The read terminates 3 residues before the CDR3 end, so the remaining end is supplied by the germline J gene. This chain links TRBV11-2 with TRBJ2-3; 10 nucleotides match TRBD2. Germline CDR1 reads SGHAT; CDR2 reads FQNNGV. J lost 4 bases, V lost 4 bases, and 5 bases had no gene match. This CDR3 comprises 15 residues. The sequenced part of the CDR3 DNA is TGTGCCAGCAGCTCTAGCGGGGGTAGAGCAGATACG. Protein: CASSSSGGRADT. Given in full, the CDR3 is CASSSSGGRADTQYF.

As for this clone: The CDR3 end lies 3 residues beyond the end of the read and is filled in from the germline J gene. The chain is built from TRBV7-7 and TRBJ2-7; 12 nucleotides align to TRBD2. The CDR3 covers 16 residues. In germline, CDR1 is SSHAT, CDR2 FNYEAQ (reference sequence). After removal of 5 bases from V and 5 bases from J, the junction contained 10 bases not matched to a gene. CDR3 in amino acids: CASSPWGLAGSNEQYF. The sequenced part of the CDR3 DNA is TGTGCCAGCAGCCCTTGGGGACTAGCGGGCAGCAACGAG.

Concerning this clone: With the read ending 3 residues before the CDR3 end, the germline J gene is used to fill in that end. The chain combines TRBV5-1 with TRBJ2-5; 11 nucleotides line up with TRBD2. This CDR3 has 16 amino acids. Germline lookup yields CDR1 SGHRS and CDR2 YFSETQ. V shed 5 bases, J shed 1 base, and the junction held 7 bases outside the gene matches. The CDR3 bases that were read are TGCGCCAGCAGTCGGACTAGCGGGTCCTTCCAAGAGACC. Its protein is CASSRTSGSFQET. The whole CDR3 sequence is CASSRTSGSFQETQYF.

Details on this clone: The read terminates 3 residues before the CDR3 end, so the remaining end is supplied by the germline J gene. The chain has TRBV23-1 and TRBJ1-4; D call uncertain. TRBV23-1 is an ORF for which the function is uncertain. V was clipped by 7 bases and J by 4 bases, with 16 bases between them. This CDR3 contains 15 residues. The CDR3 bases that were read are TGCGCCAGCACCTCCGGAGGGCAGTATAATGAAAAA. This gives the protein CASTSGGQYNEK. The entire CDR3 protein is CASTSGGQYNEKLFF.

Comment on this clone: The CDR3 end falls 3 residues outside the read, so it is completed with the germline J gene. The J gene is TRBJ2-2, the V gene TRBV6-2 or TRBV6-3; D not resolved. Germline V gene sequence: CDR1 MNHEY, CDR2 SVGEGT. The CDR3 length is 13 residues. V was clipped by 6 bases and J by 10 bases, with 15 bases between them. CDR3 bases read: TGTGCCAGCAGCGAAGGGCCGAGTTCGGAG. Its translation: CASSEGPSSE. The full CDR3 reads CASSEGPSSELFF.

As concerns this clone: Read data end 3 residues before the CDR3 end; the end is taken from the germline J gene. V usage is TRBV20-1 and J usage is TRBJ2-5; weak D call: TRBD2 (6 bases). The V gene's germline CDR1 is DFQATT and CDR2 SNEGSKA (reference sequence). Trimming took 5 bases from V and 5 from J, leaving 21 bases between them. The CDR3 is made up of 15 amino acids. This CDR3 is CSAALTRGAGETQYF. The DNA read from the CDR3 is TGCAGTGCTGCCTTGACTCGTGGGGCGGGGGAGACC.

The CDR3 bases that were read are TGTGCCAGCACCCACGGACAGGGGTCGAATGGC. Amino acids: CASTHGQGSNG. The entire CDR3 reads CASTHGQGSNGYTF. The rearrangement uses TRBV7-2 and TRBJ1-2, with 9 bases lining up with TRBD1. The read ends 3 residues shy of where the CDR3 ends; the end is completed using the germline J gene. The CDR3 length is 14 residues. V lost 7 bases to trimming and J lost 6 bases; unmatched junction nucleotides: 9. CDR1 is SGHTA, CDR2 FQGNSA, per germline.

Concerning this clone: The CDR3 end lies 3 residues beyond the end of the read and is filled in from the germline J gene. The chain couples TRBV18 to TRBJ2-1, with TRBD2 matching 11 bases. The CDR3 is 15 residues long. The ends lost 3 bases at V and 5 bases at J; junction bases unmatched: 3. Germline loops: CDR1 KGHSH, CDR2 LQKENI. The part of the CDR3 DNA that was read is TGTGCCAGCTCACCTACTAGCGGGAGCAACAATGAG. Encoded protein: CASSPTSGSNNE. The complete CDR3 sequence is CASSPTSGSNNEQFF.

With respect to this clone: The read terminates 3 residues before the CDR3 end, so the remaining end is supplied by the germline J gene. The chain recombines TRBV5-1 with TRBJ2-1; 7 bases match TRBD2. Germline V gene data show CDR1 as SGHRS and CDR2 as YFSETQ. CDR3 length: 16 residues. V lost 4 bases and J lost 6; bases outside the gene matches: 13. The DNA read from the CDR3 is TGCGCCAGCAGCCCCGGTGGGGAGGGGAGGCGCAATGAG. This translates into CASSPGGEGRRNE. The full-length CDR3 reads as CASSPGGEGRRNEQFF.

As for this clone: Read coverage stops 3 residues before the CDR3 terminus; the germline J gene supplies the remainder. The chain recombines TRBV12-3 or TRBV12-4 with TRBJ1-6; D not resolved. The CDR3 is made up of 14 amino acids. The ends were cut back, 3 bases at V and 10 bases at J, with 13 bases in the middle. CDR3: CASSFSSGNSPLHF. The DNA read from the CDR3 is TGTGCCAGCAGTTTTAGTTCGGGGAACTCACCC.

On this clone: The read ends 3 residues before the CDR3 terminus; that terminus is restored from the germline J gene. The chain carries TRBV2 and TRBJ2-1, with 8 bases identical to TRBD1. The CDR3 is made up of 15 amino acids. The J segment lost 5 bases and the V segment lost 5 bases, leaving 8 bases of the junction unmatched. Germline CDR1 reads SNHLY; CDR2 reads FYNNEI. The covered CDR3 bases are TGTGCCAGCAGTACAGCGACAGGGGACCACAATGAG. Translated, it gives CASSTATGDHNE. The CDR3 in its entirety is CASSTATGDHNEQFF.

On this clone itself: The read terminates 3 residues before the CDR3 end, so the remaining end is supplied by the germline J gene. Other DNA sequences from this sample encode an identical CDR3 as well. The V and J genes are TRBV18 and TRBJ1-2; D is unresolved. The CDR3 covers 17 residues. Germline V gene data show CDR1 as KGHSH and CDR2 as LQKENI. CDR3 bases read: TGTGCCAGCTCACCCCGGACTAGCCTGGAGTTCAAAGATACC. Protein sequence: CASSPRTSLEFKDT. The whole CDR3 protein reads CASSPRTSLEFKDTYTF.